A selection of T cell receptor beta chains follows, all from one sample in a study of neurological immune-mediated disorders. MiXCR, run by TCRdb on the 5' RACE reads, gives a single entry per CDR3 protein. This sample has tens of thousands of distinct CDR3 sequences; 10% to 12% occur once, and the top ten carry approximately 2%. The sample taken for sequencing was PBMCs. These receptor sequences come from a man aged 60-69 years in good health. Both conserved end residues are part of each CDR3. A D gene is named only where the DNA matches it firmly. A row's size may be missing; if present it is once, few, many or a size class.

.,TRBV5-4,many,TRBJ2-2,CASSLRFGGYSNTGELFF,TGTGCCAGCAGCTTGCGATTTGGGGGGTACTCGAACACCGGGGAGCTGTTTTTT
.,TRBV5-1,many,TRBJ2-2,CASSYRAGDTGELFF,TGCGCCAGCAGCTATAGGGCAGGGGACACCGGGGAGCTGTTTTTT
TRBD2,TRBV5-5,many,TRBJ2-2,CASSFRTSGGYTGELFF,TGTGCCAGCAGCTTTAGGACTAGCGGGGGTTACACCGGGGAGCTGTTTTTT
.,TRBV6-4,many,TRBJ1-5,CASSAGENQPQHF,TGTGCCAGCAGTGCAGGGGAAAATCAGCCCCAGCATTTT
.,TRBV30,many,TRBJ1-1,CAWSVLRDTEAFF,TGTGCCTGGAGTGTACTGAGGGACACTGAAGCTTTCTTT
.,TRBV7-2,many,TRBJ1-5,CASSLIKYQPQHF,TGTGCCAGCAGCTTAATCAAGTATCAGCCCCAGCATTTT
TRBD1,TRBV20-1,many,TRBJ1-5,CSARGQGSNSNQPQHF,TGCAGTGCTAGGGGACAGGGATCGAATAGCAATCAGCCCCAGCATTTT
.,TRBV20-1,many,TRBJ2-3,CSARGLGAGATRSTDTQYF,TGCAGTGCTAGAGGCCTTGGGGCGGGGGCCACTCGTAGCACAGATACGCAGTATTTT
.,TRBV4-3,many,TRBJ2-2,CASSQEGSSVTGELFF,TGCGCCAGCAGCCAAGAGGGTAGTTCGGTGACCGGGGAGCTGTTTTTT
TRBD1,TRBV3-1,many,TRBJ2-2,CASTFRGLNTGELFF,TGTGCCAGCACCTTCAGGGGGCTGAACACCGGGGAGCTGTTTTTT
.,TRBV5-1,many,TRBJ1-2,CASSLPPETNYGYTF,TGCGCCAGCAGCCTCCCTCCGGAGACTAACTATGGCTACACCTTC
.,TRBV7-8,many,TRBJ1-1,CASSPLRNTEAFF,TGTGCCAGCAGCCCCCTTCGGAACACTGAAGCTTTCTTT
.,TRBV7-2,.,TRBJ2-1,CASSFPGVGKPNEQFF,TGTGCCAGCAGCTTCCCGGGGGTGGGCAAACCTAATGAGCAGTTCTTC